Shown below are 11 T cell receptor beta chains from a single sample sequenced in a study of shared clonotypes between healthy human individuals. Profiled with immunoSEQ multiplex PCR; TCRdb holds only in-frame clones, not every one. This table holds 1.5 million to 2.5 million clones, roughly 94% found once. Naivety among CD8 cells was defined by CD45RO negativity and positive CCR7 selection, thereby excluding terminally differentiated effector memory CD45RA+ cells. The specimen sequenced was naive CD8+ T cells sorted from blood. The receptors were sampled from a man younger than 35 in good health.

V usage is TRBV15 and J usage is TRBJ1-6, with a possible D match to TRBD1 (5 bases). This CDR3 contains 14 residues. V was cut by 6 bases and J by 5 bases, with 11 bases left in between. In germline, CDR1 is LNHNV, CDR2 YYDKDF (reference sequence). The chain's CDR3 is CATRRDWDNSPLHF. CDR3 in DNA: TGTGCCACCAGGCGGGACTGGGATAATTCACCCCTCCACTTT. Looking up the rest from reference TRBV15 and TRBJ1-6 gives the full variable domain: DAMVIQNPRYQVTQFGKPVTLSCSQTLNHNVMYWYQQKSSQAPKLLFHYYDKDFNNEADTPDNFQSRRPNTSFCFLDIRSPGLGDTAMYLCATRRDWDNSPLHFGNGTRLTVT.

CDR3 coding DNA: TGCGCCAGCAGCCTTACCCTCCCCGGGACAAGCGAGCAGTACTTC. Amino acid sequence: CASSLTLPGTSEQYF. This chain joins TRBV4-1 and TRBJ2-7; the D gene is possibly TRBD1 (6 bases). Germline V gene data show CDR1 as MGHRA and CDR2 as YSYEKL. Trimming shortened V by 4 bases and J by 6 bases, and 19 bases separated the two germline ends. This CDR3 contains 15 residues.

With respect to this clone: Different DNA sequences within this sample yield the same CDR3. The genes are TRBV14 and TRBJ2-7; D assignment may be TRBD1 or TRBD2 (5 bases each). The V end lost 1 base, the J end lost 3 bases, and 7 bases lay between the germline ends. The V gene's germline CDR1 is SGHDN and CDR2 FVKESK. CDR3 size: 13 residues. CDR3 nucleotide sequence: TGTGCCAGCAGCCAAGGTGGGGGCTACGAGCAGTACTTC. The encoded protein is CASSQGGGYEQYF. The whole variable domain, filled in from reference TRBV14 and TRBJ2-7, reads EAGVTQFPSHSVIEKGQTVTLRCDPISGHDNLYWYRRVMGKEIKFLLHFVKESKQDESGMPNNRFLAERTGGTYSTLKVQPAELEDSGVYFCASSQGGGYEQYFGPGTRLTVT.

The V call is TRBV20-1, the J call TRBJ2-3; D is undetermined. The V end was cut by 0 bases, the J end by 6 bases, with 4 bases between. This CDR3 comprises 11 residues. CDR1 DFQATT and CDR2 SNEGSKA come from the germline V gene (reference sequence). Here the CDR3 DNA reads TGCAGTGCTAGAGATGACGATACGCAGTATTTT. Protein: CSARDDDTQYF.

The V gene is TRBV7-2, the J gene TRBJ2-5; 11 nucleotides align to TRBD2. Unmatched junction bases numbered 7, after V lost 5 bases and J lost 5 bases. CDR3 length equals 15 residues. Germline V lookup: CDR1 SGHTA, CDR2 FQGNSA. The CDR3 sequence is CASSRLAGPGETQYF. Here the CDR3 DNA reads TGTGCCAGCAGCCGACTAGCGGGGCCGGGGGAGACCCAGTACTTC.

The CDR3 region is CASSQEDLYEQYF. The CDR3, as DNA: TGCGCCAGCAGCCAAGAAGACCTCTACGAGCAGTACTTC. The chain combines TRBV4-3 with TRBJ2-7; D gene uncertain. Between the trimmed V and J ends, which lost 0 bases and 3 bases, there was a span of 6 bases. The CDR3 has 13 residues. Germline CDR1 LGHNA, CDR2 YSLEER.

This clone was detected many times. The genes are TRBV13 and TRBJ2-1; a weak D match, TRBD1 (5 bases). With 1 base removed from V and 6 bases from J, the gap between germline ends came to 13 bases. CDR3 length: 15 amino acids. From germline, CDR1 is PRHDT and CDR2 FYEKMQ (reference sequence). The CDR3 nucleotides read TGTGCCAGCAGCTTAGAGGGGTCGAAAGGCAATGAGCAGTTCTTC. It encodes CASSLEGSKGNEQFF.

This sequence joins TRBV27 and TRBJ2-7; the D is unclear. This CDR3 contains 14 residues. From germline, CDR1 is MNHEY and CDR2 SMNVEV (reference sequence). V gave up 3 bases and J gave up 2 bases, with 11 bases separating them. The CDR3 loop reads CASSFGPETYEQYF. Here the CDR3 DNA reads TGTGCCAGCAGTTTCGGCCCAGAAACCTACGAGCAGTACTTC.

The chain links TRBV11-2 to TRBJ2-5; 7 bases fit TRBD2. The CDR3 consists of 15 residues. With 5 bases clipped from V and 4 bases from J, the junction kept 10 bases outside the gene matches. Germline V gives CDR1 SGHAT, CDR2 FQNNGV. Here the CDR3 reads CASSILGGVAETQYF. DNA of the CDR3: TGTGCCAGCAGCATTCTTGGGGGGGTCGCAGAGACCCAGTACTTC.

The CDR3 DNA is TGCGCCAGCAGCTCCTCGGGACTAGCGGCCAATGAGCAGTTCTTC. Translated: CASSSSGLAANEQFF. The V call is TRBV4-1, the J call TRBJ2-1; 11 nucleotides agree with TRBD2. The germline V gene has CDR1 MGHRA and CDR2 YSYEKL. V lost 5 bases, J lost 6 bases, and 6 bases stayed unmatched. This CDR3 is built from 15 residues.

This clone was observed a few times. The rearrangement joins TRBV6-5 to TRBJ1-6; unclear D gene. Trimming pared 6 bases from V and 13 bases from J, leaving 16 bases between. This CDR3 has 13 residues. CDR1 MNHEY and CDR2 SVGAGI come from the germline V gene. CDR3 region: CASSSQGLGPLHF. The DNA of the CDR3 is TGTGCCAGCAGCTCACAAGGCCTCGGGCCCCTCCACTTT.